A selection of T cell receptor beta chains follows, all from one sample in a study of cytomegalovirus exposure and HLA in healthy donors. Only in-frame clones appear in the TCRdb table, and some are missing; sequencing was by immunoSEQ multiplex PCR. The sample gives tens of thousands of clones, approximately 96% of which show up once; around 1.6% is in the top ten. The sequencing sample was made of PBMCs. Every receptor here comes from a woman aged 18-35 years in good health and CMV-seropositive. CDR3s leave out the opening cysteine and the closing phenylalanine or tryptophan. Some rows mark clone size as missing; the rest say once, few, many or name a class of expanded clone.

J gene | clone size | CDR3 length | V gene | CDR3 protein
TRBJ1-2 | . | 9 | TRBV29-1 | SVGDSRGYT
TRBJ2-1 | . | 10 | TRBV13 | ASSFLAGGKF
TRBJ1-1 | few | 12 | TRBV6-1 | ASSEAGSPTEAF
TRBJ2-7 | . | 12 | TRBV4-1 | ASSQDGTGYEQY
TRBJ1-2 | . | 12 | TRBV15 | ATSRPGQGKGYT
TRBJ1-2 | . | 13 | TRBV11-2 | ASSLVQTSNYSYT
TRBJ2-7 | . | 13 | TRBV5-4 | ASSLKAGESYEQY
TRBJ2-7 | . | 11 | TRBV27 | ASGAAYSYEQY
TRBJ2-5 | . | 13 | TRBV2 | ASSESSTGSGTQY
TRBJ1-2 | . | 15 | TRBV13 | ASSLGGEVTPHYGYT
TRBJ1-4 | . | 14 | TRBV7-8 | ASSLVPRATNEKLF
TRBJ1-2 | . | 12 | TRBV29-1 | SVEEADRDYGYT
TRBJ1-5 | . | 11 | TRBV27 | ASSVTVYQPQH
TRBJ2-2 | . | 17 | TRBV27 | ASSFPSGTSKRVTGELF
TRBJ2-2 | . | 13 | TRBV6-5 | ASSYGTSGTGELF
TRBJ2-7 | . | 13 | TRBV6-1 | ASSGGLAGSYEQY
TRBJ1-4 | . | 13 | TRBV15 | ATSSPRDRDEKLF
TRBJ2-5 | . | 12 | TRBV28 | ASSIQGGDETQY
TRBJ1-1 | . | 12 | TRBV6-5 | ASSSLPFWRQAF
TRBJ2-3 | . | 14 | TRBV2 | ASSGMDRVSTDTQY
TRBJ2-5 | . | 13 | TRBV19 | ASSPSGRYQETQY
TRBJ1-2 | . | 14 | TRBV27 | ASSSQNRLANYGYT
TRBJ1-5 | . | 12 | TRBV6-5 | ASSYAPFNQPQH
TRBJ2-3 | . | 14 | TRBV18 | ASSPSVGEHTDTQY
TRBJ1-5 | once | 12 | TRBV6-5 | ASSPGGFNQPQH
TRBJ2-1 | . | 13 | TRBV9 | ASSASGSSYNEQF
TRBJ2-7 | . | 12 | TRBV5-1 | ASSLTGGGGEQY
TRBJ2-3 | . | 13 | TRBV10-3 | AISPGQGGLDTQY
TRBJ2-7 | . | 12 | TRBV6-5 | ASRPGLGPYEQY
TRBJ1-1 | . | 8 | TRBV20-1 | GKGGPEAF
TRBJ2-1 | . | 9 | TRBV20-1 | SASAVPEQF
TRBJ2-7 | . | 14 | TRBV10-3 | AISETLAGSSYEQY
TRBJ2-2 | . | 12 | TRBV11-1 | ASRTGWGTGELF
TRBJ1-2 | . | 11 | TRBV6-6 | ASSSAANYGYT
TRBJ2-4 | . | 14 | TRBV2 | ASSTKTDIAKNIQY
TRBJ2-1 | . | 12 | TRBV28 | ASSFAGSYNEQF
TRBJ2-7 | . | 11 | TRBV6-5 | ASSYVYSYEQY
TRBJ1-3 | . | 14 | TRBV7-6 | ASSRDRGSSGNTIY
TRBJ2-7 | . | 9 | TRBV6-1 | ASLIAGEQY
TRBJ2-2 | once | 13 | TRBV6-1 | ASIVGRRFTGELF
TRBJ2-1 | large | 12 | TRBV28 | ASRGGGSYNEQF
TRBJ2-7 | . | 12 | TRBV25-1 | ASSQPGQFYEQY
TRBJ1-3 | . | 14 | TRBV18 | ASSPSSSGTGNTIY
TRBJ1-2 | . | 14 | TRBV27 | ASSPTDQGPNYGYT
TRBJ2-3 | once | 12 | TRBV30 | AYQPGTGSDTQY
TRBJ2-7 | . | 11 | TRBV27 | ASTDGGPHEQY
TRBJ1-5 | . | 13 | TRBV27 | ASSTTGGGGQPQH
TRBJ2-3 | . | 13 | TRBV2 | ASKKIAGGVDTQY
TRBJ1-5 | . | 12 | TRBV28 | ASRRTGGRSTQH
TRBJ1-3 | . | 11 | TRBV7-3 | ASSLTSGNTIY
TRBJ1-1 | . | 12 | TRBV25-1 | ASRETGLNTEAF
TRBJ2-1 | once | 12 | TRBV12-1 | ASSFAEGINEQF
TRBJ1-5 | once | 15 | TRBV19 | ASSHGTGDTFNQPQH
TRBJ2-2 | . | 13 | TRBV9 | ASSVGRGRVGELF
TRBJ2-7 | . | 12 | TRBV7-9 | ASSLEGVDYEQY
TRBJ2-2 | . | 14 | TRBV5-1 | ASSNAVGGVLGELF
TRBJ1-2 | . | 10 | TRBV11-2 | ASSSPGYGYT